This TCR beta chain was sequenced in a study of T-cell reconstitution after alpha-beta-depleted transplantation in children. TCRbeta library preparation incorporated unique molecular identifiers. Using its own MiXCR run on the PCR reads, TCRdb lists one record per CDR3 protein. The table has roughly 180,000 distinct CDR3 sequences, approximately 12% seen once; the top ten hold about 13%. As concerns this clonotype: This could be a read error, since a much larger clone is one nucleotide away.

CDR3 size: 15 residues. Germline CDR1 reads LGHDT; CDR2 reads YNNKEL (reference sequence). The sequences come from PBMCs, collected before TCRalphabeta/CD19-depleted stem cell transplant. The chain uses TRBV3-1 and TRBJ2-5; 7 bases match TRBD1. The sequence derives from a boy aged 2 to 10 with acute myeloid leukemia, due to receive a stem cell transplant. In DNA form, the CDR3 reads TGTGCCAGCTGCCAAGGTACAGGGGCACAAGAGACCCAGTACTTC. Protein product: CASCQGTGAQETQYF.